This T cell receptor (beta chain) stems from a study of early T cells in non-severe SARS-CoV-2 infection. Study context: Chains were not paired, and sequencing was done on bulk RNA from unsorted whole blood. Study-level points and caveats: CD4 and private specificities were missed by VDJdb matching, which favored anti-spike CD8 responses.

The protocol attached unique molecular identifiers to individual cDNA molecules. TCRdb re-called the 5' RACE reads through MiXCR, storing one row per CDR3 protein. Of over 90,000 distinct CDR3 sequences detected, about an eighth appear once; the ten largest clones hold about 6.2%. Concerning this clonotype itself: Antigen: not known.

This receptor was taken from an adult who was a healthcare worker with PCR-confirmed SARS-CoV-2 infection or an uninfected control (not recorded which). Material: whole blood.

The CDR3 DNA is TGTGCCTCAGGGGGACACCAAGAGACCCAGTACTTC. Its protein is CASGGHQETQYF. The rearrangement uses TRBV19 and TRBJ2-5; 7 nucleotides agree with TRBD1. The CDR3 spans 12 residues. V was clipped by 11 bases and J by 0 bases; unmatched bases: 3. The V gene's germline CDR1 is LNHDA and CDR2 SQIVND (reference sequence).